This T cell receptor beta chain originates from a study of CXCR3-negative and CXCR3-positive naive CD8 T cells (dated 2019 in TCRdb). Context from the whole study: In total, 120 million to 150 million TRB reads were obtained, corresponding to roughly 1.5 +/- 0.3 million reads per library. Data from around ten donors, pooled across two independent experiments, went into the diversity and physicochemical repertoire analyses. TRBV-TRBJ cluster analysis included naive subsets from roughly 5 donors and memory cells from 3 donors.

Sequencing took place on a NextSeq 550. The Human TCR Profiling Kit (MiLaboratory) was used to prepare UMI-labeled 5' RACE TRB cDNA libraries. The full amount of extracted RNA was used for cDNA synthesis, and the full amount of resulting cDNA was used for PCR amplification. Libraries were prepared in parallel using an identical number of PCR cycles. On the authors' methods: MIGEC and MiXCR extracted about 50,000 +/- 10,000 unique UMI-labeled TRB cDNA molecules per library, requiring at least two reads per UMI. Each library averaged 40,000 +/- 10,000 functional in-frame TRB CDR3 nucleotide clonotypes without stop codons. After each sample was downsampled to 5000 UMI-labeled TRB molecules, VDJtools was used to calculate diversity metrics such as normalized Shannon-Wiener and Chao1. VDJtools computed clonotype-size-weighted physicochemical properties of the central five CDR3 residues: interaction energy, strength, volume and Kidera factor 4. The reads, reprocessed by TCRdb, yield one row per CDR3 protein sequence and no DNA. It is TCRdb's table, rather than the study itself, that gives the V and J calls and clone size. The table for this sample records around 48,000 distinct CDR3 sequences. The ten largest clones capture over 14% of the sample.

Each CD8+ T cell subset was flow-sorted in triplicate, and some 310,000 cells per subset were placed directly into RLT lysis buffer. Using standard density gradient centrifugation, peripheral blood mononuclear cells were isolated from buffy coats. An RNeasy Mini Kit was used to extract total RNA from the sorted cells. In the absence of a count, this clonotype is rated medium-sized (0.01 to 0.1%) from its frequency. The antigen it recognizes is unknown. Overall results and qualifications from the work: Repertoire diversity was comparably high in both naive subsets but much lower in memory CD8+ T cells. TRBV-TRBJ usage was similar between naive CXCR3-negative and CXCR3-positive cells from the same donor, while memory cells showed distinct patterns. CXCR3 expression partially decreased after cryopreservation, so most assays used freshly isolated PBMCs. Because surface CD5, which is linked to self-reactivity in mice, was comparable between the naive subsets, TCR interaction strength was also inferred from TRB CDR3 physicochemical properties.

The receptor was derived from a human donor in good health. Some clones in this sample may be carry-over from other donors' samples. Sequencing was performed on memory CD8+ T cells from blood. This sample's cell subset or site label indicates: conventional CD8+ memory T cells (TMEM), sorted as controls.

The CDR3 region reads CASGLWQPSTEAFF. The chain was built from TRBV12-5 and TRBJ1-1. CDR1 and CDR2, per the germline V gene, are LGHNT and FRNRAP. The CDR3 goes from the cysteine to the phenylalanine over 14 residues. There is no recorded DNA.